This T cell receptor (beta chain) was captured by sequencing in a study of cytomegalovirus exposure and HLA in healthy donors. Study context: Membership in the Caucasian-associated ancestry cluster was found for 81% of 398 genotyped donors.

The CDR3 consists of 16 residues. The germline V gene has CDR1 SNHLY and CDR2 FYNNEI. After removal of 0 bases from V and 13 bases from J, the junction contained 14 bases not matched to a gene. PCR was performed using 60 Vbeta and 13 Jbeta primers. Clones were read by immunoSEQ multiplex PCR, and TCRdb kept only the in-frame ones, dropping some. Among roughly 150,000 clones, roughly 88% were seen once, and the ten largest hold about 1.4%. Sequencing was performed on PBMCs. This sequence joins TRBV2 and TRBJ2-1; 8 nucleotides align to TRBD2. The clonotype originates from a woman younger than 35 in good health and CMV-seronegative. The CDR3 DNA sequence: TGTGCCAGCAGTGAAGCGCCACCCCCGAGCGGGGGAAAACAGTTCTTC. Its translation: CASSEAPPPSGGKQFF.